This T cell receptor beta chain was observed in a study of identical twins. The CDR3 consists of 11 residues. CDR1 and CDR2 from the germline V gene are ENHRY and SYGVKD. V was cut by 8 bases and J by 4 bases, with 6 bases left in between. Using its own MiXCR run on the 5' RACE reads, TCRdb lists one record per CDR3 protein. The sample records approximately 500,000 distinct CDR3 sequences, about 24% being singletons. This same sample was also taken into another study, of T cells expressing NK-cell markers. That study reports: Eight donors were sequenced, of whom seven were HCMV-seropositive, while the remaining one was HCMV-seronegative.

Sequenced material: CD4+ T cells sorted from blood. The gene calls are TRBV10-3 and TRBJ1-5, with D possibly TRBD1 on 5 matching bases. This TCR came from a woman between 18 and 30 years old in good health. CDR3 in amino acids: CAIGGNQPQHF. The CDR3 nucleotides are TGTGCCATCGGGGGGAATCAGCCCCAGCATTTT.